The clone carrying this TCR beta chain was counted many times. Its antigen is unknown. This sample stems from a study of early T cells in non-severe SARS-CoV-2 infection. Study as a whole: From unsorted whole blood, bulk RNA was sequenced, and the chains remained unpaired.

The TCR library protocol was used to attach unique molecular identifiers. These identifiers were attached to individual cDNA molecules. TCRdb re-called the 5' RACE reads with MiXCR, one entry per CDR3 protein. The table lists approximately 77,000 distinct CDR3 sequences, approximately 12% of them singletons. Study-wide results and caveats: The matching step, a VDJdb search, favored anti-spike CD8 responses and missed private and CD4 specificities.

Germline CDR1 SNHLY, CDR2 FYNNEI. J gave up 0 bases and V 7 bases, and 5 bases lay outside the gene matches. CDR3 length: 15 amino acids. The rearrangement uses TRBV2 and TRBJ2-7; 11 positions agree with TRBD1. The source material was whole blood, sampled at baseline. This receptor was obtained from an adult who was a healthcare worker with PCR-confirmed SARS-CoV-2 infection or an uninfected control (not recorded which). The donor label of this sample is uncertain. The CDR3 protein is CASTSGQGASYEQYF. The DNA of the CDR3 is TGTGCCAGCACCTCCGGACAGGGGGCCTCCTACGAGCAGTACTTC.